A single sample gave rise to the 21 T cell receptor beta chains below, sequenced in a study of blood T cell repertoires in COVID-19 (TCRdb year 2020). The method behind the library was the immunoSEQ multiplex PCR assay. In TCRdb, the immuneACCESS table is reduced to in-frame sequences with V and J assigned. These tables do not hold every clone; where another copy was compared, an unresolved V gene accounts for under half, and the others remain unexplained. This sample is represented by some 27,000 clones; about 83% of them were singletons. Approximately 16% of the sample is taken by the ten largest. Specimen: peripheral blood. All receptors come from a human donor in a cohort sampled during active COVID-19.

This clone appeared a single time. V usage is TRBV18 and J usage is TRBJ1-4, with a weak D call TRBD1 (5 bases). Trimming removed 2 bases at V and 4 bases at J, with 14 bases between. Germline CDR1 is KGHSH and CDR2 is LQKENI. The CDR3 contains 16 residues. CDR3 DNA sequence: TGTGCCAGCTCACCAAGGGGCCCAAGAAATAATGAAAAACTGTTTTTT. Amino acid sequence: CASSPRGPRNNEKLFF.

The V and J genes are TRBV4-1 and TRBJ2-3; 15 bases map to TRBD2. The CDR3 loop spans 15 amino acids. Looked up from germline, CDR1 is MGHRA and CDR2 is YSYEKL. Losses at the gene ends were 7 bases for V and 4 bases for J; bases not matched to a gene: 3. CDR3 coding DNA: TGCGCCAGCACCCGGACTAGCGGGGGGGCAGATACGCAGTATTTT. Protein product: CASTRTSGGADTQYF.

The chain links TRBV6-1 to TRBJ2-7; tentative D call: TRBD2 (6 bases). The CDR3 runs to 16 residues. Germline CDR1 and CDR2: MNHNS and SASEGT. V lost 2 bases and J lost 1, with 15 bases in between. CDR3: CASSEYGGPPSYEQYF. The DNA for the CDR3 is TGTGCCAGCAGTGAATACGGGGGTCCCCCTTCCTACGAGCAGTACTTC.

The CDR3 here is CASSPESWYGYTF. The DNA of the CDR3 is TGCGCCAGCAGCCCCGAGTCCTGGTATGGCTACACCTTC. V usage is TRBV5-1 and J usage is TRBJ1-2; D is unresolved. The CDR3 contains 13 residues. Per the germline V gene, CDR1 is SGHRS and CDR2 is YFSETQ. The V end lost 4 bases, the J end lost 5 bases, and 12 bases lay between the germline ends.

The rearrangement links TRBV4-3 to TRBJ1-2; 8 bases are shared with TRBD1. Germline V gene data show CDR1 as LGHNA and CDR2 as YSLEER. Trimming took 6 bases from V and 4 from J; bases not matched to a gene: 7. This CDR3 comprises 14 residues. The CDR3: CASSPTGTGYGYTF. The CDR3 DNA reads TGCGCCAGCAGTCCGACCGGGACAGGCTATGGCTACACCTTC.

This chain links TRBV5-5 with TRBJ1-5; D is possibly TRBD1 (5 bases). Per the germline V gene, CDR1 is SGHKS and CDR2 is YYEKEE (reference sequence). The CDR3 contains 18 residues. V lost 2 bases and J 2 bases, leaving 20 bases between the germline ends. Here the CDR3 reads CASSFGSTGSLGNQPQHF. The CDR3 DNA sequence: TGTGCCAGCAGCTTTGGTAGCACAGGATCCCTCGGCAATCAGCCCCAGCATTTT. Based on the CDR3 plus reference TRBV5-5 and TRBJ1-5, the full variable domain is DAGVTQSPTHLIKTRGQQVTLRCSPISGHKSVSWYQQVLGQGPQFIFQYYEKEERGRGNFPDRFSARQFPNYSSELNVNALLLGDSALYLCASSFGSTGSLGNQPQHFGDGTRLSIL.

CDR3 protein: CASSSTGDYGYTF. CDR3 DNA: TGTGCCAGCAGTTCGACAGGGGACTATGGCTACACCTTC. The chain couples TRBV6-5 to TRBJ1-2, with 8 bases fitting TRBD1. CDR1 MNHEY and CDR2 SVGAGI come from the germline V gene. The CDR3 loop spans 13 amino acids. V dropped 4 bases and J dropped 3; count of bases not matched to a gene: 1.

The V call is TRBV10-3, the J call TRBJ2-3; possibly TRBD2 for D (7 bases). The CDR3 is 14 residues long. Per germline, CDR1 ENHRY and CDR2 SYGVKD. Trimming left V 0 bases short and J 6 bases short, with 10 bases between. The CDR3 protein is CAISESKGGDTQYF. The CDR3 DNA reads TGTGCCATCAGTGAGTCTAAGGGGGGGGATACGCAGTATTTT.

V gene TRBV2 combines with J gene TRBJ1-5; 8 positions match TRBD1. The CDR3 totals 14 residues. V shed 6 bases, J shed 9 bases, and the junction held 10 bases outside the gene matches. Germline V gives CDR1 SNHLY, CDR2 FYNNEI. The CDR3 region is CASSYGTGDRPQHF. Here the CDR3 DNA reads TGTGCCAGCAGCTACGGGACAGGCGACCGGCCCCAGCATTTT.

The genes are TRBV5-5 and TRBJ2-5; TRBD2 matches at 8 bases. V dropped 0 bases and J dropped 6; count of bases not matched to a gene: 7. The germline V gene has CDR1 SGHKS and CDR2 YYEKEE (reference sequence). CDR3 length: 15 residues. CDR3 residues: CASSLEERELQTQYF. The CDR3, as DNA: TGTGCCAGCAGCTTGGAAGAGCGGGAGTTACAGACCCAGTACTTC. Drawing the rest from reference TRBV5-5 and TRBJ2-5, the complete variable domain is DAGVTQSPTHLIKTRGQQVTLRCSPISGHKSVSWYQQVLGQGPQFIFQYYEKEERGRGNFPDRFSARQFPNYSSELNVNALLLGDSALYLCASSLEERELQTQYFGPGTRLLVL.

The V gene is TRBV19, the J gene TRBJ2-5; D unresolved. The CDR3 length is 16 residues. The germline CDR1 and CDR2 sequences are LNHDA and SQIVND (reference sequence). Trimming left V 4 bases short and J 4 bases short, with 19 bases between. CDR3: CASSTRFQDLIETQYF. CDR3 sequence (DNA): TGTGCCAGTAGTACCCGATTCCAGGATTTAATAGAGACCCAGTACTTC. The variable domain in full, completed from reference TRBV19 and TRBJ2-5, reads DGGITQSPKYLFRKEGQNVTLSCEQNLNHDAMYWYRQDPGQGLRLIYYSQIVNDFQKGDIAEGYSVSREKKESFPLTVTSAQKNPTAFYLCASSTRFQDLIETQYFGPGTRLLVL.

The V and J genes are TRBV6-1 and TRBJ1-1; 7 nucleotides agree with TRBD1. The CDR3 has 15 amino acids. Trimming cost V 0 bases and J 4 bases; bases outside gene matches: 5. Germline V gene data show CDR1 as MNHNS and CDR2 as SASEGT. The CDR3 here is CASSEAARDSTEAFF. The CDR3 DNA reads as TGTGCCAGCAGTGAAGCGGCCAGGGACAGCACTGAAGCTTTCTTT.

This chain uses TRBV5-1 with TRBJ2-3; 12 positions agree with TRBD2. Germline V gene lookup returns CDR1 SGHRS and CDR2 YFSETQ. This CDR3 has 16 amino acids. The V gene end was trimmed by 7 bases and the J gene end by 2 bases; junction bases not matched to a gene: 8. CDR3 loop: CASEALAGGITDTQYF. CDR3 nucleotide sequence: TGCGCCAGCGAGGCACTAGCGGGAGGAATCACAGATACGCAGTATTTT.

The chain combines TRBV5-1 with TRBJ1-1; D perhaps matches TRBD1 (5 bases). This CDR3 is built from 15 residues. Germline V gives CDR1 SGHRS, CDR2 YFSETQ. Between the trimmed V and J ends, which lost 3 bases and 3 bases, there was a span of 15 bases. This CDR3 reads CASSWLGVGDTEAFF. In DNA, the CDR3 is TGCGCCAGCAGCTGGCTAGGGGTAGGGGACACTGAAGCTTTCTTT.

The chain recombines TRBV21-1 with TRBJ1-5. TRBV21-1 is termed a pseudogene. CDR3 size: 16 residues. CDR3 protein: CASSKGRGPRNQPQHF. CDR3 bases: TGTGCCAGCAGCAAAGGGAGGGGCCCTCGCAATCAGCCCCAGCATTTT.

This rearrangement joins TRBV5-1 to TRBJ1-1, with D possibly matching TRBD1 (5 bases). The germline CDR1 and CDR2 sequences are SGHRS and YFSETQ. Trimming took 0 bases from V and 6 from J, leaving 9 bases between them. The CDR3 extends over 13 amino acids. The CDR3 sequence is CASSLAGYSEAFF. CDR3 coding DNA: TGCGCCAGCAGCTTGGCAGGGTACTCTGAAGCTTTCTTT. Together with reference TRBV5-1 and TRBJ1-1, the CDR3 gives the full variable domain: KAGVTQTPRYLIKTRGQQVTLSCSPISGHRSVSWYQQTPGQGLQFLFEYFSETQRNKGNFPGRFSGRQFSNSRSEMNVSTLELGDSALYLCASSLAGYSEAFFGQGTRLTVV.

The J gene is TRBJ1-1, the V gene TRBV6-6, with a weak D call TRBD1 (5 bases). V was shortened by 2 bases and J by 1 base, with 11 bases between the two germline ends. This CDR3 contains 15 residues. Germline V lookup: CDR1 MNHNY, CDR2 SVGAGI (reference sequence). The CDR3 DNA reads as TGTGCCAGCAGTTACCCAGACGGGGGGAACACTGAAGCTTTCTTT. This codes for CASSYPDGGNTEAFF.

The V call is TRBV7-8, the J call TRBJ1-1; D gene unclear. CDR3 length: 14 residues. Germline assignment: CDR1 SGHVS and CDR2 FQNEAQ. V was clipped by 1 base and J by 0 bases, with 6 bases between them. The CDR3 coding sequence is TGTGCCAGCAGCTTAGGCGGGGTGAACACTGAAGCTTTCTTT. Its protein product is CASSLGGVNTEAFF.

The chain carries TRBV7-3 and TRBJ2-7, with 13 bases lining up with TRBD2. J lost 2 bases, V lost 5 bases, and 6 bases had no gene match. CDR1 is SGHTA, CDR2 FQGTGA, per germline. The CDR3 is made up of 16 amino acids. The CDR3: CASSPNGLAGAYEQYF. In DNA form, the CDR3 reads TGTGCCAGCAGCCCAAACGGACTAGCGGGAGCCTACGAGCAGTACTTC.

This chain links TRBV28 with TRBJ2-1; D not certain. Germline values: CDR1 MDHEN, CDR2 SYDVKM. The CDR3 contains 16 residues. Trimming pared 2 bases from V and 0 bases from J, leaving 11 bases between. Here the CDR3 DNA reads TGTGCCAGCAGTTTAAATTGGTTCAGCTCCTACAATGAGCAGTTCTTC. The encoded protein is CASSLNWFSSYNEQFF.

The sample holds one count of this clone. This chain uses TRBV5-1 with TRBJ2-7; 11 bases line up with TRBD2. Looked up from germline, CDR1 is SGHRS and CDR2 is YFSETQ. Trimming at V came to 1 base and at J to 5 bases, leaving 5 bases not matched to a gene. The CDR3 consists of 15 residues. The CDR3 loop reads CASSLLLAGGDEQYF. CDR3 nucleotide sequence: TGCGCCAGCAGCTTGTTGTTAGCGGGAGGGGACGAGCAGTACTTC.